This TCR beta chain derives from a study of blood T cell repertoires in COVID-19. The overall study: Italy, Spain and the United States were the sources of the convalescent and acute COVID-19 samples. From T cells, B-cell-depleted T cells, or PBMCs came the material, which was cDNA or gDNA.

As originally analysed: Reference gene primer amplification gave nucleated cell count estimates. Sequenced by immunoSEQ multiplex PCR; TCRdb stores in-frame clones only, minus some. That table gives V, J and clone size, and the DNA gave D and trimming. Among over 50,000 clones listed, 91% were seen once. Germline trimming cut 4 bases from V and 7 bases from J; bases unmatched to any gene: 14. Germline V CDR1 and CDR2: LGHDT, YNNKEL (reference sequence). The CDR3 consists of 18 residues. The chain is built from TRBV3-1 (or the pseudogene TRBV3-2) and TRBJ2-1; TRBD2 matches 12 bases. The clonotype was recovered from a middle-aged man with active COVID-19. The sequencing sample was made of peripheral blood. In nucleotides, the CDR3 is TGTGCCAGCAGCCCCTCGCCGGCTAGCGGGAGGGGATTAAATGAGCAGTTCTTC. It translates to CASSPSPASGRGLNEQFF.